Below, 18 T cell receptor beta chains from the same sample are listed, as sequenced in a study of Ad26.COV2.S vaccination and SARS-CoV-2 variants. Assay: immunoSEQ multiplex PCR; the TCRdb copy retains only in-frame clones and omits some. The table includes approximately 480,000 clones, around nine tenths detected once. Stated treatment: around 19 received Ad26.COV2.S at low or high dose, single or two shots; roughly five received placebo; per-sample allocation not given. On day 63 after the first injection, vaccine and placebo recipients gave samples. This specimen was peripheral blood, taken in a trial of Ad26.COV2.S vaccine versus placebo. The origin of the receptors is a person aged 18-65 years who received the Ad26.COV2.S COVID-19 vaccine or a placebo.

The chain has TRBV30 and TRBJ2-2; unclear D gene. With 1 base removed from V and 3 bases from J, the gap between germline ends came to 6 bases. The CDR3 totals 13 residues. The germline gives CDR1 GTSNPN, CDR2 SVGIG (reference sequence). DNA of the CDR3: TGTGCCTGGAGTGGACTGCACACCGGGGAGCTGTTTTTT. Translation gives CAWSGLHTGELFF.

The rearrangement links TRBV28 to TRBJ1-6, with a tentative D call TRBD1 (5 bases). Trimming shortened V by 5 bases and J by 6 bases, and 26 bases separated the two germline ends. This CDR3 region has 19 residues. Germline assignment: CDR1 MDHEN and CDR2 SYDVKM. The CDR3 sequence: CASSPHQGLPGNRNSPLHF. The CDR3 DNA sequence: TGTGCCAGCAGTCCCCACCAGGGACTGCCCGGGAATCGTAATTCACCCCTCCACTTT.

This clone was recorded once. This chain uses TRBV30 with TRBJ1-1, with a tentative D call TRBD1 (5 bases). Germline CDR1 GTSNPN, CDR2 SVGIG (reference sequence). The CDR3 extends over 12 amino acids. Trimming removed 4 bases at V and 2 bases at J, with 8 bases between. The CDR3 region is CAWKGINTEAFF. DNA of the CDR3: TGTGCCTGGAAGGGGATCAACACTGAAGCTTTCTTT.

This clone was detected only once. The CDR3 nucleotides read TGTGCCAGCAGTTTAATGGCTAGCGGGAGGAGGCATGAGCAGTTCTTC. This translates into CASSLMASGRRHEQFF. This chain uses TRBV28 with TRBJ2-1, with 11 nucleotides matching TRBD2. Losses at the gene ends were 2 bases for V and 8 bases for J; bases not matched to a gene: 8. The germline V gene encodes CDR1 MDHEN and CDR2 SYDVKM. The length of the CDR3 is 16 residues.

This clone has a handful of counts. V is TRBV5-1 and J is TRBJ1-2; D gene ambiguous. This CDR3 spans 13 amino acids. The ends were cut back, 5 bases at V and 1 base at J, with 9 bases in the middle. Germline V lookup: CDR1 SGHRS, CDR2 YFSETQ. The DNA of the CDR3 is TGCGCCAGCAGGTACAGCGATAACTATGGCTACACCTTC. Translated: CASRYSDNYGYTF.

V and J are TRBV28 and TRBJ2-7; 9 bases match TRBD1. The J segment lost 0 bases and the V segment lost 6 bases, leaving 6 bases of the junction unmatched. This CDR3 is built from 15 residues. Per germline, CDR1 MDHEN and CDR2 SYDVKM. DNA for the CDR3: TGTGCCAGCAGAGGGACAGGGATGGGCTCCTACGAGCAGTACTTC. This encodes CASRGTGMGSYEQYF.

V and J are TRBV5-4 and TRBJ2-5; TRBD2 agrees at 11 bases. From germline, CDR1 is SGHNT and CDR2 YYREEE (reference sequence). The CDR3 runs 15 residues. V gave up 4 bases and J gave up 5 bases; unmatched junction bases: 7. CDR3 nucleotide sequence: TGTGCCAGCAGCCCCCGACTAGCGGGAAGCGAGACCCAGTACTTC. Translation: CASSPRLAGSETQYF.

The V and J genes are TRBV9 and TRBJ2-3; possibly TRBD1 for D (5 bases). From germline, CDR1 is SGDLS and CDR2 YYNGEE. The V and J ends lost 3 bases and 6 bases respectively, with 8 bases between them. This CDR3 has 12 amino acids. The CDR3 loop is CASSEDSDTQYF. Written as DNA, the CDR3 is TGTGCCAGCAGCGAAGACAGTGATACGCAGTATTTT.

On this clone: The identical CDR3 is also encoded by other nucleotide sequences in the sample. The gene calls are TRBV9 and TRBJ2-5; the D gene is possibly TRBD1 (5 bases). The ends were cut back, 0 bases at V and 5 bases at J, with 8 bases in the middle. The CDR3 consists of 13 residues. Germline-derived CDR1 and CDR2 are SGDLS and YYNGEE. This chain's CDR3 is CASSVGGWETQYF. CDR3 DNA sequence: TGTGCCAGCAGCGTAGGGGGCTGGGAGACCCAGTACTTC.

The chain recombines TRBV9 with TRBJ2-3; D unclear. The germline V gene encodes CDR1 SGDLS and CDR2 YYNGEE. The CDR3 has 15 residues. Trimming pared 0 bases from V and 4 bases from J, leaving 12 bases between. CDR3 region: CASSVARSRADTQYF. In nucleotides, the CDR3 is TGTGCCAGCAGCGTAGCTAGGTCCCGCGCAGATACGCAGTATTTT.

The rearrangement links TRBV3-1 (or the pseudogene TRBV3-2) to TRBJ2-3; tentative D call: TRBD2 (5 bases). The CDR3 extends over 16 amino acids. The germline V gene has CDR1 LGHDT and CDR2 YNNKEL (reference sequence). The germline V and J ends were trimmed by 0 bases and 2 bases, with 12 bases remaining between them. CDR3 residues: CASSQDLRGNTDTQYF. CDR3 sequence (DNA): TGTGCCAGCAGCCAAGACCTCAGAGGGAACACAGATACGCAGTATTTT.

The chain recombines TRBV19 with TRBJ1-5, with 11 bases that match TRBD1. The CDR3 length is 18 residues. V shed 8 bases, J shed 1 base, and the junction held 13 bases outside the gene matches. The germline gives CDR1 LNHDA, CDR2 SQIVND (reference sequence). In nucleotides, the CDR3 is TGTGCCAGTCACACCCGGGGACAGGGGGTTAGCAGCAATCAGCCCCAGCATTTT. Translated: CASHTRGQGVSSNQPQHF.

The CDR3 DNA reads as TGTGCCAGCAGTTTCGACCTGGGGGACGAGCAGTACTTC. This codes for CASSFDLGDEQYF. This chain links TRBV6-5 with TRBJ2-7; D is tentatively TRBD1 or TRBD2 (5 bases each). Trimming pared 4 bases from V and 5 bases from J, leaving 12 bases between. CDR1 and CDR2 (germline): MNHEY, SVGAGI. This CDR3 contains 13 residues.

This chain links TRBV9 with TRBJ2-1; the D is unclear. The CDR3 covers 11 residues. Germline V gene lookup returns CDR1 SGDLS and CDR2 YYNGEE. With 0 bases removed from V and 11 bases from J, the gap between germline ends came to 6 bases. CDR3 in amino acids: CASSVEGKQFF. As DNA, the CDR3 is TGTGCCAGCAGCGTAGAAGGGAAGCAGTTCTTC.

The chain uses TRBV5-1 and TRBJ1-1; a weak D match, TRBD1 (5 bases). Trimming removed 6 bases at V and 0 bases at J, with 18 bases between. This CDR3 spans 16 amino acids. Per germline, CDR1 SGHRS and CDR2 YFSETQ. CDR3 protein: CASTLGPSTLNTEAFF. CDR3 in DNA: TGCGCCAGCACGTTGGGACCCAGCACCTTGAACACTGAAGCTTTCTTT.

This clone showed up just once. The rearrangement uses TRBV10-3 and TRBJ1-2, with TRBD1 matching 7 bases. The V gene's germline CDR1 is ENHRY and CDR2 SYGVKD. This CDR3 region has 12 residues. With 3 bases clipped from V and 8 bases from J, the junction kept 3 bases outside the gene matches. As DNA, the CDR3 is TGTGCCATCAGTGACGACAGGGTGGGCTACACCTTC. Protein sequence: CAISDDRVGYTF.

This clone was observed once. The chain carries TRBV2 and TRBJ2-1; 11 bases are a match to TRBD2. Looked up from germline, CDR1 is SNHLY and CDR2 is FYNNEI. This CDR3 is built from 14 residues. V was clipped by 6 bases and J by 12 bases; unmatched bases: 10. The CDR3 reads CASSDSGRALRQFF. The CDR3 bases are TGTGCCAGCAGCGATAGCGGGAGGGCTCTAAGGCAGTTCTTC.

With regard to this clone: Additional DNA sequences in this sample encode the identical CDR3. The rearrangement joins TRBV6-5 to TRBJ2-2, with 8 bases identical to TRBD2. The V gene end was trimmed by 4 bases and the J gene end by 5 bases; junction bases not matched to a gene: 9. Germline-derived CDR1 and CDR2 are MNHEY and SVGAGI. This CDR3 region has 16 residues. CDR3 amino acids: CASSLQLAGFTGELFF. Written as DNA, the CDR3 is TGTGCCAGCAGTTTACAGTTAGCGGGATTTACCGGGGAGCTGTTTTTT.